The source of this TCR beta chain is a study of T cell repertoires in cytomegalovirus infection. There are 13 residues in the CDR3. Germline V gene lookup returns CDR1 DFQATT and CDR2 SNEGSKA (reference sequence). V dropped 1 base and J dropped 3 bases, with 9 bases sitting between them. TCRdb redid the calling of the reads with MiXCR, one entry per CDR3 protein. The top ten clones hold 41% of a sample with around 100,000 distinct CDR3 sequences, over 25% of them seen once. Points on this clonotype: The target antigen is unknown.

V gene TRBV20-1 combines with J gene TRBJ1-2; D is undetermined. This clonotype originated in a human donor in good health (CMV status not recorded). Some clones in this sample may be carry-over from other donors' samples. This material consisted of CD8+ T cells from cultured PBMCs, taken from culture after CMV antigen stimulation. The CDR3 DNA is TGCAGTGCTAGAGGGACGGTAGACTATGGCTACACCTTC. Translation gives CSARGTVDYGYTF.